One sample yielded the 18 T cell receptor beta chains listed below, sequenced in a study of blood T cell repertoires in COVID-19. Here immunoSEQ multiplex PCR was the method, and the copy in TCRdb shows in-frame clones only, minus some. The repertoire consists of around 190,000 clones, with roughly 87% occurring once and the leading ten covering 10%. Specimen: PBMCs or T cells enriched from blood (not recorded which). The receptors were sampled from a man younger than 35 with acute COVID-19.

V is TRBV20-1 and J is TRBJ2-3; the match to TRBD2 covers 7 bases. Germline values: CDR1 DFQATT, CDR2 SNEGSKA (reference sequence). V shed 3 bases, J shed 2 bases, and the junction held 8 bases outside the gene matches. The CDR3 spans 15 residues. The CDR3 spells CSASFAGALTDTQYF. In DNA, the CDR3 is TGCAGTGCTAGTTTTGCGGGAGCCCTCACAGATACGCAGTATTTT.

The chain links TRBV7-8 to TRBJ2-1, with TRBD1 identical over 8 bases. The CDR3 covers 15 residues. V shed 1 base, J shed 4 bases, and the junction held 3 bases outside the gene matches. Germline V gene lookup returns CDR1 SGHVS and CDR2 FQNEAQ. CDR3 DNA sequence: TGTGCCAGCAGCTTAGAGGACAGGGCTTACAATGAGCAGTTCTTC. The encoded protein is CASSLEDRAYNEQFF.

The genes are TRBV28 and TRBJ2-1, with D possibly TRBD1 on 6 matching bases. CDR3 length equals 15 residues. V was clipped by 5 bases and J by 3 bases, with 14 bases between them. From germline, CDR1 is MDHEN and CDR2 SYDVKM. The chain's CDR3 is CASSPTGLFYNEQFF. CDR3 nucleotide sequence: TGTGCCAGCAGTCCCACAGGGCTTTTCTACAATGAGCAGTTCTTC.

The table lists this clone with a count of one. The chain uses TRBV15 and TRBJ2-2; D remains unclear. V was pared by 1 base and J by 1 base, with 10 bases between. CDR1 and CDR2 (germline): LNHNV, YYDKDF (reference sequence). This CDR3 region has 16 residues. The CDR3 bases are TGTGCCACCAGCAGAGGAGCGCAGCTGAACACCGGGGAGCTGTTTTTT. Amino acids: CATSRGAQLNTGELFF. Variable domain in full (rest from reference TRBV15 and TRBJ2-2): DAMVIQNPRYQVTQFGKPVTLSCSQTLNHNVMYWYQQKSSQAPKLLFHYYDKDFNNEADTPDNFQSRRPNTSFCFLDIRSPGLGDTAMYLCATSRGAQLNTGELFFGEGSRLTVL.

The genes are TRBV4-2 and TRBJ2-1, with 10 bases identical to TRBD2. J was trimmed by 3 bases and V by 7 bases; bases with no gene match: 6. Per germline, CDR1 LGHNA and CDR2 YNFKEQ. There are 15 residues in the CDR3. The CDR3 DNA is TGTGCCAGCACTCCCGGGACTAGCGACTACAATGAGCAGTTCTTC. Translated: CASTPGTSDYNEQFF.

This chain uses TRBV12-5 with TRBJ1-2; 8 nucleotides line up with TRBD1. The V segment lost 3 bases and the J segment 4 bases; nucleotides outside the gene matches: 7. Looked up from germline, CDR1 is LGHNT and CDR2 is FRNRAP. CDR3 length: 15 residues. The CDR3 DNA reads TGTGCTAGTGGTTTCCAGGGGGCTGGTAGCTATGGCTACACCTTC. This translates into CASGFQGAGSYGYTF.

This chain connects TRBV19 to TRBJ2-2; a possible D gene is TRBD1 (6 bases). The CDR3 totals 15 residues. Germline values: CDR1 LNHDA, CDR2 SQIVND (reference sequence). Trimming cost V 3 bases and J 3 bases, with 11 bases left between them. The CDR3 region has the DNA TGTGCCAGTAGTATGCAGGGGTTGTACACCGGGGAGCTGTTTTTT. Translating gives CASSMQGLYTGELFF.

The J gene is TRBJ2-6, the V gene TRBV25-1; D not resolved. The length of the CDR3 is 14 residues. V dropped 7 bases and J dropped 4 bases, with 11 bases sitting between them. The germline V gene has CDR1 MGHDK and CDR2 SYGVNS. In nucleotides, the CDR3 is TGTGCCAGCACTCATCAAGAGGGGGCCAACGTCCTGACTTTC. Protein: CASTHQEGANVLTF. Variable domain in full (rest from reference TRBV25-1 and TRBJ2-6): EADIYQTPRYLVIGTGKKITLECSQTMGHDKMYWYQQDPGMELHLIHYSYGVNSTEKGDLSSESTVSRIRTEHFPLTLESARPSHTSQYLCASTHQEGANVLTFGAGSRLTVL.

V is TRBV12-3 or TRBV12-4 and J is TRBJ1-1; D gene unclear. Between the trimmed V and J ends, which lost 5 bases and 2 bases, there was a span of 9 bases. The CDR3 has 13 residues. As DNA, the CDR3 is TGTGCCAGCAGTATCTTTTCTAACACTGAAGCTTTCTTT. Translating gives CASSIFSNTEAFF.

V is TRBV30 and J is TRBJ1-4; possibly TRBD1 for D (5 bases). Trimming took off 1 base at V and 7 bases at J, with 10 bases between the two ends. This CDR3 is 13 amino acids long. Germline V gene lookup returns CDR1 GTSNPN and CDR2 SVGIG (reference sequence). CDR3 sequence: CAWSEGRSEKLFF. The CDR3 DNA sequence: TGTGCCTGGAGTGAGGGGAGGAGTGAAAAACTGTTTTTT.

This clone was seen once. The V and J genes are TRBV7-2 and TRBJ2-3; 11 bases align to TRBD2. Germline CDR1 and CDR2: SGHTA and FQGNSA. J gave up 8 bases and V 5 bases, and 6 bases lay outside the gene matches. This CDR3 is built from 14 residues. The CDR3 reads CASSKTSGKVTQYF. The CDR3 DNA follows: TGTGCCAGCAGCAAGACTAGCGGGAAGGTTACGCAGTATTTT.

The chain joins TRBV9 to TRBJ2-7; D perhaps matches TRBD1 (6 bases). The CDR3 runs to 12 residues. V was shortened by 5 bases and J by 2 bases, with 8 bases between the two germline ends. Looked up from germline, CDR1 is SGDLS and CDR2 is YYNGEE. The CDR3 spells CASSRTAYEQYF. Here the CDR3 DNA reads TGTGCCAGCAGTCGGACAGCCTACGAGCAGTACTTC.

The V and J genes are TRBV18 and TRBJ1-2, with TRBD1 matching 9 bases. The CDR3 is 14 amino acids. V was pared by 4 bases and J by 8 bases, with 8 bases of the junction left unmatched. CDR1 KGHSH and CDR2 LQKENI come from the germline V gene. CDR3 in DNA: TGTGCCAGCTCACAAACCCGGGACAGGGACGGCTACACCTTC. This codes for CASSQTRDRDGYTF.

The genes are TRBV5-1 and TRBJ2-7, with TRBD1 matching 7 bases. The J segment lost 0 bases and the V segment lost 2 bases, leaving 2 bases of the junction unmatched. This CDR3 has 14 residues. Germline V CDR1 and CDR2: SGHRS, YFSETQ. Here the CDR3 reads CASSFGDSSYEQYF. CDR3 DNA: TGCGCCAGCAGCTTCGGGGACAGCTCCTACGAGCAGTACTTC. Together with reference TRBV5-1 and TRBJ2-7, the CDR3 gives the full variable domain: KAGVTQTPRYLIKTRGQQVTLSCSPISGHRSVSWYQQTPGQGLQFLFEYFSETQRNKGNFPGRFSGRQFSNSRSEMNVSTLELGDSALYLCASSFGDSSYEQYFGPGTRLTVT.

The genes are TRBV29-1 and TRBJ2-1, with 11 bases lining up with TRBD2. The V gene's germline CDR1 is SQVTM and CDR2 ANQGSEA. The CDR3 covers 14 residues. The V and J ends lost 5 bases and 5 bases, in that order; junction bases with no gene match: 5. CDR3 region: CSVFGTSGNNEQFF. The CDR3 DNA follows: TGCAGCGTTTTTGGGACTAGCGGAAACAATGAGCAGTTCTTC.

This clone was observed a handful of times. This CDR3 is also generated by other DNA sequences in the sample. This chain connects TRBV4-3 to TRBJ2-5, with TRBD2 as a possible D gene (5 bases). Trimming pared 0 bases from V and 4 bases from J, leaving 12 bases between. Germline V gene lookup returns CDR1 LGHNA and CDR2 YSLEER. CDR3 length: 15 amino acids. CDR3 nucleotide sequence: TGCGCCAGCAGCCAAGATCGGGGAGAGGGAGAGACCCAGTACTTC. Its protein is CASSQDRGEGETQYF.

The V and J genes are TRBV4-1 and TRBJ2-7; D is uncertain. The CDR3 is 16 amino acids. The V and J ends lost 0 bases and 1 base respectively, with 13 bases between them. The germline gives CDR1 MGHRA, CDR2 YSYEKL. This CDR3 reads CASSQDRTPFSYEQYF. For the CDR3, the DNA is TGCGCCAGCAGCCAAGATCGTACTCCTTTTTCCTACGAGCAGTACTTC.

The V gene is TRBV2, the J gene TRBJ2-7; the match to TRBD1 covers 7 bases. The trim removed 8 bases at V and 2 bases at J, leaving 9 bases unmatched. CDR1 SNHLY and CDR2 FYNNEI come from the germline V gene. This CDR3 comprises 14 residues. DNA for the CDR3: TGTGCCAGCCAGGGGACAGAAGATACCTACGAGCAGTACTTC. Amino acids: CASQGTEDTYEQYF.